These 10 T cell receptor beta chains were sequenced from one sample in a study of Graves' ophthalmopathy and Graves' hyperthyroidism. CDR3 regions of TCR beta were amplified from RNA transcripts. First-round RT-PCR with HTBI primers preceded a second-round multiplex PCR. TCRdb re-called the multiplex PCR reads with MiXCR, one entry per CDR3 protein. The sample consists of around 1,200,000 distinct CDR3 sequences, 36% of them appearing once. Sequenced input: peripheral blood or thyroid tissue (not recorded which). These receptors originate from an adult man with Graves' hyperthyroidism.

This clonotype was seen at least ten times. J is TRBJ1-2 and V is TRBV7-9; D gene uncertain. Trimming removed 5 bases from V and 4 bases from J, with 8 bases in between. Per the germline V gene, CDR1 is SEHNR and CDR2 is FQNEAQ (reference sequence). The CDR3 is made up of 12 amino acids. Here the CDR3 reads CASSADPYGYTF. The CDR3 DNA follows: TGTGCCAGCAGCGCGGACCCCTATGGCTACACCTTC.

The V and J genes are TRBV2 and TRBJ1-1, with TRBD1 matching 10 bases. The CDR3 consists of 15 residues. V lost 8 bases, J lost 0 bases, and 6 bases stayed unmatched. CDR1 and CDR2 from the germline V gene are SNHLY and FYNNEI. The CDR3 DNA follows: TGTGCCAGCCACCGGGACAGGGGTCTGAACACTGAAGCTTTCTTT. Encoded protein: CASHRDRGLNTEAFF. Full variable domain (remainder filled in from reference TRBV2 and TRBJ1-1): EPEVTQTPSHQVTQMGQEVILRCVPISNHLYFYWYRQILGQKVEFLVSFYNNEISEKSEIFDDQFSVERPDGSNFTLKIRSTKLEDSAMYFCASHRDRGLNTEAFFGQGTRLTVV.

This clonotype has only a few counts. The rearrangement links TRBV7-8 to TRBJ1-6; TRBD1 is a possible D gene (5 bases). Germline CDR1 and CDR2: SGHVS and FQNEAQ. Trimming removed 6 bases at V and 10 bases at J, with 16 bases between. CDR3 length: 14 amino acids. CDR3 nucleotides: TGTGCCAGCAGTTACGGAGACAGAGGATCACCCCTCCACTTT. Its protein product is CASSYGDRGSPLHF. The entire variable domain, with the rest obtained from reference TRBV7-8 and TRBJ1-6, is as follows: GAGVSQSPRYKVAKRGQDVALRCDPISGHVSLFWYQQALGQGPEFLTYFQNEAQLDKSGLPSDRFFAERPEGSVSTLKIQRTQQEDSAVYLCASSYGDRGSPLHFGNGTRLTVT.

V is TRBV27 and J is TRBJ2-7; TRBD1 might be the D (6 bases). Germline CDR1 MNHEY, CDR2 SMNVEV (reference sequence). The CDR3 extends over 14 amino acids. Trimming left V 4 bases short and J 3 bases short, with 13 bases between. CDR3 sequence reads: CASSSGADFYEQYF. In nucleotides, the CDR3 is TGTGCCAGCAGTTCAGGGGCCGACTTCTACGAGCAGTACTTC.

Note on this clonotype: Being one base from a much bigger clone, this may be a read error. The CDR3 protein is CASSNQVTPLAVSYEQYF. As DNA, the CDR3 is TGTGCCAGCAGTAACCAGGTTACCCCCTTAGCGGTCTCCTACGAGCAGTACTTC. This chain uses TRBV7-8 with TRBJ2-7; D might be TRBD2 (6 bases). The germline CDR1 and CDR2 sequences are SGHVS and FQNEAQ. V was clipped by 6 bases and J by 0 bases, with 24 bases between them. This CDR3 is built from 18 residues.

The chain carries TRBV7-7 and TRBJ2-2; 11 positions match TRBD1. The CDR3 is 19 residues long. Germline loops: CDR1 SSHAT, CDR2 FNYEAQ (reference sequence). V trimming: 6 bases; J trimming: 2 bases; junction bases outside the gene matches: 14. The CDR3 sequence is CASSYARTGGVVNTGELFF. The CDR3 DNA is TGTGCCAGCAGTTACGCCCGGACAGGGGGCGTCGTTAACACCGGGGAGCTGTTTTTT.

The gene calls are TRBV6-1 and TRBJ1-1, with D unresolved. Germline V gene sequence: CDR1 MNHNS, CDR2 SASEGT. This CDR3 is 12 amino acids long. Trimming pared 1 base from V and 7 bases from J, leaving 7 bases between. The DNA for the CDR3 is TGTGCCAGCAGTGAAGGCGGGATTGAAGCTTTCTTT. Translation gives CASSEGGIEAFF.

The chain employs TRBV29-1 and TRBJ1-2; 9 bases agree with TRBD1. V lost 6 bases, J lost 5 bases, and 4 bases stayed unmatched. The CDR3 runs 12 residues. Germline V gene sequence: CDR1 SQVTM, CDR2 ANQGSEA. The CDR3: CSVGTGTYGYTF. The CDR3 coding sequence is TGCAGCGTAGGGACAGGGACGTATGGCTACACCTTC.

This clonotype was counted ten times or more. The V call is TRBV7-2, the J call TRBJ1-2; 10 nucleotides line up with TRBD1. Germline values: CDR1 SGHTA, CDR2 FQGNSA. The V and J ends lost 5 bases and 8 bases, in that order; junction bases with no gene match: 8. This CDR3 contains 14 residues. The CDR3 spells CASSHSGQGVGYTF. The CDR3 bases are TGTGCCAGCAGCCATTCCGGACAGGGGGTAGGCTACACCTTC.

V usage is TRBV19 and J usage is TRBJ1-2; D perhaps matches TRBD1 (5 bases). V dropped 5 bases and J dropped 7 bases, with 20 bases sitting between them. The CDR3 consists of 15 residues. Germline CDR1 reads LNHDA; CDR2 reads SQIVND (reference sequence). CDR3 residues: CASSRWGQTTGGYTF. The CDR3 region has the DNA TGTGCCAGTAGTCGTTGGGGCCAAACGACGGGTGGCTACACCTTC.